This TCR beta chain was captured in a study of cytomegalovirus exposure and HLA in healthy donors. The PCR employed 60 Vbeta primers together with 13 Jbeta primers. The data were produced by immunoSEQ multiplex PCR, yet TCRdb's version contains in-frame clones alone and is incomplete. This repertoire shows some 35,000 clones, about 72% found once; its top ten account for approximately 7%. This TCR was sampled from a man aged 30 to 45 in good health and CMV-seronegative. Sequenced: PBMCs.

CDR3 DNA: TGCGCCAGCAGCCAAGGTACTAGCATATTACCCGAGCAGTACTTC. Protein product: CASSQGTSILPEQYF. The rearrangement uses TRBV4-1 and TRBJ2-7; D might be TRBD2 (6 bases). CDR1 is MGHRA, CDR2 YSYEKL, per germline. V was cut by 1 base and J by 6 bases, with 16 bases left in between. The CDR3 contains 15 residues.